This T cell receptor beta chain was profiled in a study of a mutant IDH1 vaccine in newly diagnosed glioma (dated by TCRdb to the early 2020s). Regarding the research as a whole: Vaccination began 4-6 weeks after radiotherapy alone, or alongside temozolomide cycles in the chemotherapy-containing groups. Of the 25 to 40 patients who were treated, about 60% were male and 37.5% were female, and the mean age was about 40 years. Before enrollment, patients had received standard therapy of radiotherapy alone, temozolomide alone, or radiochemotherapy with temozolomide; most received the combination. The week-35 safety follow-up took place at visit V12, and the week-47 end of study took place at visit V13. Peripheral blood samples were drawn at six visits, namely V03 (baseline), V05, V07, V10, V12 and V13. Longitudinal TCRB deep sequencing was performed for 20 to 25 treated patients wherever samples were available for exploratory analyses. What the study reported, not specific to this receptor: Changes in the top peripheral T cell clonotypes picked up by TCRB sequencing did not appear to be linked to pseudoprogression. Selection of PBMC samples for TCRB deep sequencing was based on availability. Vaccine-induced immune responses across multiple MHC alleles were detected in 80% to 95% of patients. The authors noted that analyses of patient blood samples could not be reproduced because of sample limitations.

Concerning this clone itself: Its antigen has not been determined. One base away there is no much larger clone; base qualities are not given.

To prepare the library, the immunoSEQ multiplex PCR assay was applied. Rearranged TCR beta chain sequences were amplified using the hsTCRB Kit according to the manufacturer's protocol. Sequencing of TCRB libraries was carried out on an Illumina MiSeq. For the original study's pipeline: The kit vendor's proprietary platform handled demultiplexing, trimming and gene mapping. Imported from immuneACCESS, the table was reduced by TCRdb to in-frame sequences with V and J called. These copies leave out some clones; in studies compared against another copy, an unresolved V gene accounts for under half, and the cause of the remainder is not known. The V and J calls and clone size come from that table; D and trimming were worked out from the DNA. The sample table lists 56,000 or so clones, 70% to 85% of them with a count of one. Roughly 5.3% of the sample is in the top ten clones. Sample time point, as interpreted from the label and publication: week 47, end of study. Each vaccine dose, consisting of 300 ug of a 20-mer mutant IDH1 peptide in Montanide, was administered subcutaneously with topical imiquimod. Eight vaccinations were administered to patients in weeks 1, 3, 5, 7, 11, 15, 19 and 23, corresponding to visits V03 through V10. Donors had newly diagnosed WHO grade 3 or 4 IDH1-mutant astrocytomas with loss of nuclear ATRX. The samples were drawn from NOA16, a multicentre, single-arm, open-label phase I trial in Germany that tested a mutant IDH1 peptide vaccine in humans for the first time. The DNeasy Blood and Tissue Kit was used to extract genomic DNA from EDTA blood for TCRB sequencing.

Per the germline V gene (reference sequence), LNHNV is the CDR1 and YYDKDF is the CDR2. V sheds 4 bases and J sheds 4 bases, leaving 13 bases between their ends. The CDR3 covers 14 residues, taking in both the cysteine and the phenylalanine. Only the CDR3 region is kept as DNA, spanning 42 bases read in frame from base 1. The TCR was taken from a man aged 50 or older with glioma. The receptor chain draws on TRBV15 and TRBJ1-1; the D gene assignment is ambiguous. Source: PBMCs, taken from a glioma patient whose treatment included an IDH1 peptide vaccine. The encoded CDR3 is CATSTRRTGTEAFF. The bases read TGTGCCACCAGCACCCGGAGGACGGGCACTGAAGCTTTCTTT.